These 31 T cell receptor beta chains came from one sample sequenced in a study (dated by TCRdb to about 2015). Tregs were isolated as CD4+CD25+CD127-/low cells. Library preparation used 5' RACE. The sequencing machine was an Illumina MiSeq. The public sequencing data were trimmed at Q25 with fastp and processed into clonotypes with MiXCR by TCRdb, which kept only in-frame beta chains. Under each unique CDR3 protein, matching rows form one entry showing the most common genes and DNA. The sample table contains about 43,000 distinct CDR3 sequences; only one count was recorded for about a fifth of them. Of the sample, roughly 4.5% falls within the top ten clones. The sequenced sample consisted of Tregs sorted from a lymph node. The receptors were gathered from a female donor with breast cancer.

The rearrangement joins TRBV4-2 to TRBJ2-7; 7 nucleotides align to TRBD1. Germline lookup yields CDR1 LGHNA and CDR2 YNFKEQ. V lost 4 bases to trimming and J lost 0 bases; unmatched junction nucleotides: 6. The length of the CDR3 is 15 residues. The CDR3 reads CASSPGTASSYEQYF. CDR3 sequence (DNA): TGTGCCAGCAGCCCAGGGACAGCCTCCTCCTACGAGCAGTACTTC.

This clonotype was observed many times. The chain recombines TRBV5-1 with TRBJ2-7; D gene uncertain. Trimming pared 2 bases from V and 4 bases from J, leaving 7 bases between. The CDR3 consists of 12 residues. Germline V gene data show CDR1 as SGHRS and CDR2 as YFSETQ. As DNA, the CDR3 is TGCGCCAGCAGCTTATTAGGATACGAGCAGTACTTC. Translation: CASSLLGYEQYF. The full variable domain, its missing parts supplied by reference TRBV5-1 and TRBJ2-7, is KAGVTQTPRYLIKTRGQQVTLSCSPISGHRSVSWYQQTPGQGLQFLFEYFSETQRNKGNFPGRFSGRQFSNSRSEMNVSTLELGDSALYLCASSLLGYEQYFGPGTRLTVT.

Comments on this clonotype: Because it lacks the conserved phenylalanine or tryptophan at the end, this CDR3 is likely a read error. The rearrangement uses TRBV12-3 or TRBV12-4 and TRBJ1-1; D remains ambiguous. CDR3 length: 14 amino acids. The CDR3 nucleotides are TGTGCCAGCAGTCTACGACCGGGTGACACTGAGGCTTTCTGT. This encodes CASSLRPGDTEAFC.

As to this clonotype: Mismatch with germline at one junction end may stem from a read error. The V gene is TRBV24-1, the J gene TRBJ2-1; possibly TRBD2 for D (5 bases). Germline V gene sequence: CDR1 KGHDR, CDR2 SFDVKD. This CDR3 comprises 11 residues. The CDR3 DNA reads TGTGCCACCAGTGTCGGGAATGAGCGGTTCTTC. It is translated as CATSVGNERFF.

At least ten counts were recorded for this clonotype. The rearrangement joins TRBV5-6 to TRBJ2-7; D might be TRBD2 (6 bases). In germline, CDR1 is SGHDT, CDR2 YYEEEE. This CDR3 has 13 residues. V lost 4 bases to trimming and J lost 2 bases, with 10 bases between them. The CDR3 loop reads CASSRSGPYEQYF. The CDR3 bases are TGTGCCAGCAGCCGTAGCGGACCCTACGAGCAGTACTTC.

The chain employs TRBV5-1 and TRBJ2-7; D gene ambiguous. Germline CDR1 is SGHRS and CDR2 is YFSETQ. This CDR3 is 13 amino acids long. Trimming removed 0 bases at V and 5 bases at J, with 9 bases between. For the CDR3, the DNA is TGCGCCAGCAGCTTGGCTGGTGGTAACGAGCAGTACTTC. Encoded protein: CASSLAGGNEQYF.

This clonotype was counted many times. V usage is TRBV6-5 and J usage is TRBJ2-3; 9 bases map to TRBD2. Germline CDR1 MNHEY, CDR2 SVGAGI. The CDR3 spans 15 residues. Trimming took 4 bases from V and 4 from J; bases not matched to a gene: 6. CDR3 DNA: TGTGCCAGCAGTTGGGCTAGCGGGGCAGCAGATACGCAGTATTTT. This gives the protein CASSWASGAADTQYF.

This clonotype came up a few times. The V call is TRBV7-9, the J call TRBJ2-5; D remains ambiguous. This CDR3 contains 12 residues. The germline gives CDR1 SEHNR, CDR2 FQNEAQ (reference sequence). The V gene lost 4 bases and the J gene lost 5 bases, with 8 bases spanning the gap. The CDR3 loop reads CASSSMGETQYF. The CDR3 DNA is TGTGCCAGCAGCTCAATGGGGGAGACCCAGTACTTC.

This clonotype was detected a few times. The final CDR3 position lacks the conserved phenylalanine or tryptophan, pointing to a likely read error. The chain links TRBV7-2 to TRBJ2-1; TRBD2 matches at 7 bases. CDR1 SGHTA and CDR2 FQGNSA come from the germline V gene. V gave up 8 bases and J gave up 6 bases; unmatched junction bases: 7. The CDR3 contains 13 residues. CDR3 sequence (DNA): TGTGCCAGCGCGGCGGGAGTATTCAATGAGCAGTTCTAC. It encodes CASAAGVFNEQFY.

CDR3 sequence (DNA): TGTGCCAGCAGCTTCCAACTAGCGCCCACCGGGGAGCTGTTTTTT. Its translation is CASSFQLAPTGELFF. The chain combines TRBV7-9 with TRBJ2-2, with 7 bases matching TRBD2. Germline V gene sequence: CDR1 SEHNR, CDR2 FQNEAQ (reference sequence). V dropped 3 bases and J dropped 4; count of bases not matched to a gene: 5. The CDR3 length is 15 residues.

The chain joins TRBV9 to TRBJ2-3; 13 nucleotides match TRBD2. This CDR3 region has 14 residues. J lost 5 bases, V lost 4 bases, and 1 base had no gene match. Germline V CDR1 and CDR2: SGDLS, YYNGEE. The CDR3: CASSTSGREDTQYF. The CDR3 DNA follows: TGTGCCAGCAGCACTAGCGGGAGGGAAGATACGCAGTATTTT.

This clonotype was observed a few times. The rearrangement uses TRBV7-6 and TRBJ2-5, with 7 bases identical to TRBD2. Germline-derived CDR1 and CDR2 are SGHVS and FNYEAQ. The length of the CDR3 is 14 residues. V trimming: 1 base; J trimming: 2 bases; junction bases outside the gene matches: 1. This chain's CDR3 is CASSLGGGQETQYF. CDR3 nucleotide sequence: TGTGCCAGCAGCTTAGGGGGGGGGCAAGAGACCCAGTACTTC.

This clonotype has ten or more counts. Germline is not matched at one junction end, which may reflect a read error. CDR3 protein: CASISASEDRRRLALHF. CDR3 nucleotides: TGTGCCAGCATATCCGCATCTGAGGACAGGCGAAGATTGGCCCTCCACTTC. This chain links TRBV28 with TRBJ1-6; 7 positions match TRBD1. The germline gives CDR1 MDHEN, CDR2 SYDVKM. This CDR3 region has 17 residues.

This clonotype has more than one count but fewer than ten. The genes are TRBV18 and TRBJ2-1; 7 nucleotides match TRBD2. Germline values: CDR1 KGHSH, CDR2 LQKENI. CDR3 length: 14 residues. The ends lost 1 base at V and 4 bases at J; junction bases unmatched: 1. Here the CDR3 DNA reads TGTGCCAGCTCACCACTAGCGGGTTACAATGAGCAGTTCTTC. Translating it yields CASSPLAGYNEQFF.

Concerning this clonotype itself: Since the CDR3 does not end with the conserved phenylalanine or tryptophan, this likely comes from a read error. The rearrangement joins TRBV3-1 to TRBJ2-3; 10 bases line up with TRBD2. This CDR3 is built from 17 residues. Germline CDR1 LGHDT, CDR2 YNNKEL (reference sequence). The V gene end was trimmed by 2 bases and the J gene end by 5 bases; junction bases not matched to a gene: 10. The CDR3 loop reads CASSQFSAGGPVDTQYL. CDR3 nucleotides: TGTGCCAGCAGCCAATTTTCAGCGGGAGGGCCTGTAGATACGCAGTATCTT.

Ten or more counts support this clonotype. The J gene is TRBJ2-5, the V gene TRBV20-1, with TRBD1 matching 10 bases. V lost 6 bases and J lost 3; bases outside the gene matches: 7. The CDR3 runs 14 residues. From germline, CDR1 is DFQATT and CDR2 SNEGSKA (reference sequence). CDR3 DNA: TGCAGTGCCACCACCGGGACAGGGGAAGAGACCCAGTACTTC. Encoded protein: CSATTGTGEETQYF.

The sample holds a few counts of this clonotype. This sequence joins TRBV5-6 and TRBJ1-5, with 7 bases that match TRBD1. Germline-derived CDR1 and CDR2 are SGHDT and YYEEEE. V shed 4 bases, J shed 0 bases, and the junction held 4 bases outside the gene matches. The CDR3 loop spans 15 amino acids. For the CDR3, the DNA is TGTGCCAGCAGCCGACAGGGATATAGCAATCAGCCCCAGCATTTT. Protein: CASSRQGYSNQPQHF.

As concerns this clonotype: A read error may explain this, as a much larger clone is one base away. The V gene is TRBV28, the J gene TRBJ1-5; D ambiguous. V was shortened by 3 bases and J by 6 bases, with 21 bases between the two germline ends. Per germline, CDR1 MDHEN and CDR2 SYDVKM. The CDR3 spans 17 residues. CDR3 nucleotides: TGTGCCAGCAGTTTTATGATAGAGGGTTCTGCTAGTCAGCCCCAGCATTTT. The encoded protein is CASSFMIEGSASQPQHF.

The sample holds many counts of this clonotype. CDR3 DNA: TGTGCCTGGAGCGAGACTAGCCCCAAAAACATTCAGTACTTC. Its protein product is CAWSETSPKNIQYF. This chain uses TRBV30 with TRBJ2-4, with TRBD2 matching 7 bases. The CDR3 is 14 residues long. The junction had 4 bases not matched to a gene; V was cut back by 3 bases and J by 2 bases. Per germline, CDR1 GTSNPN and CDR2 SVGIG (reference sequence).

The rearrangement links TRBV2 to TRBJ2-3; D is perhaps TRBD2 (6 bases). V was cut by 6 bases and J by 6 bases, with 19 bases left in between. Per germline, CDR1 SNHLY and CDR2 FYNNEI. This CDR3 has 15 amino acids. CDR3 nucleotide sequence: TGTGCCAGCAGCCGGGGGACCGTTCCCTCGGATACGCAGTATTTT. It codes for CASSRGTVPSDTQYF.

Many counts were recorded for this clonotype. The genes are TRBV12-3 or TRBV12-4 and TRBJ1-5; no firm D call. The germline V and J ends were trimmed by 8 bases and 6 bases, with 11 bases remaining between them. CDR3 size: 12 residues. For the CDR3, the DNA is TGTGCCAGCCAGATAGGAAGTCAGCCCCAGCATTTT. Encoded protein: CASQIGSQPQHF.

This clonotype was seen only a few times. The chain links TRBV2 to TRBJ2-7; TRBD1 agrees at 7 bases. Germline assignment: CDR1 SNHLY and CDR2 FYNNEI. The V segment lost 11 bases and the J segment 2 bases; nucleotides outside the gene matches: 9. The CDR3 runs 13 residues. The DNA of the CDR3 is TGTGCCCTAGTTGGGACAGCGACCTACGAGCAGTACTTC. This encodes CALVGTATYEQYF.

The CDR3 loop reads CASSSGTSGRAWETQYF. The CDR3 nucleotides are TGTGCCAGCAGCTCCGGGACTAGCGGGAGGGCCTGGGAGACCCAGTACTTC. This chain connects TRBV5-6 to TRBJ2-5; 16 bases line up with TRBD2. V lost 3 bases to trimming and J lost 5 bases; unmatched junction nucleotides: 7. This CDR3 region has 17 residues. Germline loops: CDR1 SGHDT, CDR2 YYEEEE. Drawing the rest from reference TRBV5-6 and TRBJ2-5, the complete variable domain is DAGVTQSPTHLIKTRGQQVTLRCSPKSGHDTVSWYQQALGQGPQFIFQYYEEEERQRGNFPDRFSGHQFPNYSSELNVNALLLGDSALYLCASSSGTSGRAWETQYFGPGTRLLVL.

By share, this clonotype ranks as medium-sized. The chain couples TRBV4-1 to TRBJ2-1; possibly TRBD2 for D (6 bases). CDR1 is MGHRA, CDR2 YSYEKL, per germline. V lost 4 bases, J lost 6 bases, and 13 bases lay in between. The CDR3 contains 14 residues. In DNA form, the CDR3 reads TGCGCCAGCAGCCCGCACCGGGAGATCAATGAGCAGTTCTTC. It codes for CASSPHREINEQFF.

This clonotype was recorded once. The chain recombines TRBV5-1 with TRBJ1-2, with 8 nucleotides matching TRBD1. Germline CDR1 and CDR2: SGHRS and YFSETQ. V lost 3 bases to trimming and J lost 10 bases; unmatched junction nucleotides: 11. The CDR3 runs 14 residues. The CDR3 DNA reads TGCGCCAGCAGCTGGCCAGGGGGCGCGGATGACTACACCTTC. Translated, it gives CASSWPGGADDYTF.

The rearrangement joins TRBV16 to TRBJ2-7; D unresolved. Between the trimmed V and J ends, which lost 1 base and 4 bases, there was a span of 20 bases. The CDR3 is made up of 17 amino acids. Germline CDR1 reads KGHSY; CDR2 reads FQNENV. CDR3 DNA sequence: TGTGCCAGCAGCCAATTTAGGGCAGGTTCGCCGGATTACGAGCAGTACTTC. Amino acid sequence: CASSQFRAGSPDYEQYF.

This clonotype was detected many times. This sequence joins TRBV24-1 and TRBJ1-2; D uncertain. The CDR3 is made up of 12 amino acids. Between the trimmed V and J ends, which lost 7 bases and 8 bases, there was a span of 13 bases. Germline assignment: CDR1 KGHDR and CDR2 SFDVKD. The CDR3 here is CATRSSTSGYTF. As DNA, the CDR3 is TGTGCCACCAGGTCTTCAACTAGCGGCTACACCTTC.

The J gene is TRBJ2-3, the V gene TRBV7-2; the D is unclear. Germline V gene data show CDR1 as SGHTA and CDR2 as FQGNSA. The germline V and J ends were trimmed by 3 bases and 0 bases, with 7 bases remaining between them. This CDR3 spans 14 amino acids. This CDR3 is CASSFDQSTDTQYF. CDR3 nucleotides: TGTGCCAGCAGCTTTGACCAGAGCACAGATACGCAGTATTTT.

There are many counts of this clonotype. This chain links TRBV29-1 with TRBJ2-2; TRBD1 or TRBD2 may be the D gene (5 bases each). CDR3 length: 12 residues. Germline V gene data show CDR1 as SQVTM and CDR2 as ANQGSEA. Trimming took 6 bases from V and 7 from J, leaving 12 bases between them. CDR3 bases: TGCAGCGTGGTGGGGGTCGGCGGGGAGCTGTTTTTT. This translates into CSVVGVGGELFF.

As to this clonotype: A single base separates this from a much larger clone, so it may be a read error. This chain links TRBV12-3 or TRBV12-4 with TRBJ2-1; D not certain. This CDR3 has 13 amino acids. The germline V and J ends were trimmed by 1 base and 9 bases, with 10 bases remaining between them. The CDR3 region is CASSLGASSEQFF. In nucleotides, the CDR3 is TGTGCCAGCAGTTTAGGCGCAAGCAGTGAGCAGTTCTTC.

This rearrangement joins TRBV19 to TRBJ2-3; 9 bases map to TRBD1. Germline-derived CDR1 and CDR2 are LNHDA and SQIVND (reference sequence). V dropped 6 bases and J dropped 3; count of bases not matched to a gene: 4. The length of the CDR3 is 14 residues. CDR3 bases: TGTGCCAGTAGGGACAGGGGAACGACAGATACGCAGTATTTT. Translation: CASRDRGTTDTQYF.